This T cell receptor (beta chain) was obtained from a study of CD8 T cells in Susac syndrome. From germline, CDR1 is MDHEN and CDR2 SYDVKM. V was shortened by 4 bases and J by 4 bases, with 15 bases between the two germline ends. The CDR3 length is 15 residues. In the multiple sclerosis control group, patients were treatment-naive and had stable or active relapsing-remitting disease. TEMRA cells were enriched by FACS, while CD8+ and CD4+ T cells were obtained through a negative isolation that was performed magnetically. Random hexamers primed reverse transcription of about 0.5 to 1 ug RNA. Amplification of TCR beta CDR3 used immunoSEQ multiplex PCR across 54 Vbeta and 13 Jbeta. TCRdb itself ran the immunoSEQ multiplex PCR reads through MiXCR, one entry per CDR3 protein. The table lists approximately 170,000 distinct CDR3 sequences, 94% of them singletons. In this sample, this clonotype turned up once.

This sequence was found in a human donor with multiple sclerosis. This chain connects TRBV28 to TRBJ2-3, with D tentatively TRBD2 (6 bases). Sequences were obtained from CD4+ T cells from PBMCs. The chain's CDR3 is CASSSPPWRADTQYF. The CDR3 DNA reads as TGTGCCAGCAGTTCACCCCCTTGGAGGGCAGATACGCAGTATTTT.